The next 16 T cell receptor beta chains were all read from a single sample in a study of T cell repertoires in cytomegalovirus infection. TCRdb independently ran MiXCR on the reads; one entry per CDR3 protein. The sample consists of a few hundred thousand distinct CDR3 sequences, 8% to 9.5% of them appearing once. Input material: PBMCs. Receptors originate from a human donor in good health (CMV status not recorded). Some clones in this sample may be carry-over from other donors' samples.

CDR3 sequence reads: CAGSGPTDTQYF. The CDR3 nucleotides read TGTGCCGGAAGCGGGCCCACAGATACGCAGTATTTT. The chain is built from TRBV6-6 and TRBJ2-3; a possible D gene is TRBD2 (6 bases). Germline CDR1 reads MNHNY; CDR2 reads SVGAGI (reference sequence). The CDR3 has 12 amino acids. V was pared by 11 bases and J by 2 bases, with 11 bases between.

The chain combines TRBV6-2 or TRBV6-3 with TRBJ1-6; 11 bases align to TRBD1. V lost 0 bases and J lost 13; bases outside the gene matches: 5. Germline V gene lookup returns CDR1 MNHEY and CDR2 SVGEGT. This CDR3 contains 15 residues. The CDR3 loop is CASSYSDRGRNPLHF. The CDR3 bases are TGTGCCAGCAGTTACTCGGACAGGGGGCGGAATCCCCTCCACTTT.

In the case of this clonotype: A much larger clone lies one base from this, so it may be a read error. The V gene is TRBV4-1, the J gene TRBJ1-2, with 8 bases matching TRBD1. Germline V gene lookup returns CDR1 MGHRA and CDR2 YSYEKL. The junction had 1 base not matched to a gene; V was cut back by 2 bases and J by 2 bases. This CDR3 contains 14 residues. CDR3 in amino acids: CASSQHRGNYGYTF. DNA of the CDR3: TGCGCCAGCAGCCAACACAGGGGGAACTATGGCTACACCTTC.

This clonotype was counted many times. The rearrangement joins TRBV7-9 to TRBJ1-3; unclear D gene. CDR3 length: 14 amino acids. Germline assignment: CDR1 SEHNR and CDR2 FQNEAQ (reference sequence). The germline V and J ends were trimmed by 6 bases and 4 bases, with 13 bases remaining between them. This CDR3 is CASSSGGSGNTIYF. The CDR3 DNA is TGTGCCAGCAGTTCCGGTGGATCCGGAAACACCATATATTTT.

J is TRBJ2-1 and V is TRBV28, with 10 bases lining up with TRBD2. The CDR3 loop spans 15 amino acids. V gave up 6 bases and J gave up 6 bases; unmatched junction bases: 8. Germline lookup yields CDR1 MDHEN and CDR2 SYDVKM. The CDR3 region has the DNA TGTGCCAGCAGGGGAGGGCTAGCGGGAGTCAATGAGCAGTTCTTC. Translation gives CASRGGLAGVNEQFF.

This clonotype was observed a few times. The gene calls are TRBV12-3 or TRBV12-4 and TRBJ2-6; no firm D call. The CDR3 consists of 15 residues. V lost 8 bases and J lost 0, with 11 bases in between. Here the CDR3 reads CASGKQGSGANVLTF. The CDR3 coding sequence is TGTGCCAGCGGCAAACAAGGCTCTGGGGCCAACGTCCTGACTTTC.

The chain recombines TRBV28 with TRBJ2-2; TRBD1 is a possible D gene (5 bases). The ends were cut back, 10 bases at V and 3 bases at J, with 18 bases in the middle. CDR1 MDHEN and CDR2 SYDVKM come from the germline V gene. The CDR3 has 15 residues. CDR3 loop: CATPGIRKDTGELFF. DNA for the CDR3: TGTGCCACTCCAGGGATCAGGAAGGACACCGGGGAGCTGTTTTTT.

This clonotype was observed at least ten times. The V gene is TRBV12-3 or TRBV12-4, the J gene TRBJ1-3; D possibly corresponds to TRBD1 (6 bases). The CDR3 totals 16 residues. V lost 4 bases and J 0 bases, leaving 13 bases between the germline ends. In nucleotides, the CDR3 is TGTGCCAGCAGTTCGGGGGGGGGGCACTCTGGAAACACCATATATTTT. Translated: CASSSGGGHSGNTIYF.

This clonotype appeared many times. The rearrangement joins TRBV12-3 or TRBV12-4 to TRBJ1-5; D gene uncertain. This CDR3 comprises 15 residues. Trimming took off 2 bases at V and 4 bases at J, with 12 bases between the two ends. The CDR3 nucleotides read TGTGCCAGCAGTTTAAGTGGGTTTGGGAATCAGCCCCAGCATTTT. Translation: CASSLSGFGNQPQHF.

This clonotype was seen a handful of times. The chain employs TRBV11-2 and TRBJ1-2; 8 bases align to TRBD1. V lost 3 bases and J lost 4; bases outside the gene matches: 7. Germline CDR1 reads SGHAT; CDR2 reads FQNNGV. The CDR3 consists of 15 residues. The chain's CDR3 is CASSFAPDRVYGYTF. For the CDR3, the DNA is TGTGCCAGCAGCTTCGCCCCGGACAGGGTCTATGGCTACACCTTC. The full variable domain, its missing parts supplied by reference TRBV11-2 and TRBJ1-2, is EAGVAQSPRYKIIEKRQSVAFWCNPISGHATLYWYQQILGQGPKLLIQFQNNGVVDDSQLPKDRFSAERLKGVDSTLKIQPAKLEDSAVYLCASSFAPDRVYGYTFGSGTRLTVV.

This clonotype was picked up many times. V and J are TRBV4-1 and TRBJ2-3; possible D gene TRBD2, 5 bases. V lost 0 bases, J lost 4 bases, and 8 bases lay in between. CDR1 MGHRA and CDR2 YSYEKL come from the germline V gene. This CDR3 has 14 amino acids. DNA of the CDR3: TGCGCCAGCAGCCAAGATGCGAGGGCAGATACGCAGTATTTT. It specifies CASSQDARADTQYF.

The chain employs TRBV7-9 and TRBJ2-5; D not resolved. Germline assignment: CDR1 SEHNR and CDR2 FQNEAQ (reference sequence). V was shortened by 5 bases and J by 5 bases, with 12 bases between the two germline ends. The CDR3 sequence is 13 residues long. CDR3 in amino acids: CASSQTDGETQYF. CDR3 nucleotide sequence: TGTGCCAGCAGCCAGACGGACGGGGAGACCCAGTACTTC.

The table lists this clonotype with a few counts. The chain combines TRBV7-3 with TRBJ2-1, with TRBD1 matching 8 bases. Trimming removed 4 bases from V and 13 bases from J; junction bases left unmatched: 12. Germline CDR1 SGHTA, CDR2 FQGTGA. This CDR3 is 14 amino acids long. Written as DNA, the CDR3 is TGTGCCAGCAGCTCCGGACAGGGTAGTTTGGGACAGTTCTTC. This codes for CASSSGQGSLGQFF.

In this sample, this clonotype turned up a few times. CDR3 nucleotide sequence: TGTGCCAGCAGTTACTGGGACAGCTCCTACAATGAGCAGTTCTTC. This encodes CASSYWDSSYNEQFF. V usage is TRBV6-2 or TRBV6-3 and J usage is TRBJ2-1; 7 positions agree with TRBD1. V gave up 1 base and J gave up 0 bases; unmatched junction bases: 0. CDR3 length equals 15 residues. Germline-derived CDR1 and CDR2 are MNHEY and SVGEGT.

This clonotype was counted ten times or more. The chain carries TRBV23-1 and TRBJ2-3; D is uncertain. TRBV23-1 is filed as an ORF, its function uncertain. Between the trimmed V and J ends, which lost 2 bases and 0 bases, there was a span of 18 bases. There are 18 residues in the CDR3. The CDR3 DNA reads TGCGCCAGCAGTCAAACTCCCCGTGGGCCACAAAGCACAGATACGCAGTATTTT. Its protein is CASSQTPRGPQSTDTQYF.

This clonotype was seen a few times. This rearrangement joins TRBV28 to TRBJ1-5, with D unresolved. Germline V gene sequence: CDR1 MDHEN, CDR2 SYDVKM. The CDR3 loop spans 15 amino acids. V was clipped by 6 bases and J by 4 bases, with 16 bases between them. CDR3 in amino acids: CASRSAGNYNQPQHF. The CDR3 DNA sequence: TGTGCCAGCAGATCCGCCGGGAACTATAATCAGCCCCAGCATTTT.